These 26 T cell receptor beta chains came from one sample sequenced in a study of cytomegalovirus exposure and HLA in healthy donors. The PCR was carried out with 60 Vbeta primers and 13 Jbeta primers. Using immunoSEQ multiplex PCR, the repertoire was profiled, and TCRdb retains in-frame clones only, with some absent. The data contain 100,000 or so clones, around two thirds of them singletons. The specimen was PBMCs. The receptors derive from a human donor in good health.

This CDR3 reads CAWGGELIDTQYF. For the CDR3, the DNA is TGTGCCTGGGGAGGGGAATTGATAGATACGCAGTATTTT. V is TRBV30 and J is TRBJ2-3, with D possibly being TRBD2 (6 bases). Looked up from germline, CDR1 is GTSNPN and CDR2 is SVGIG (reference sequence). There are 13 residues in the CDR3. Trimming removed 5 bases from V and 5 bases from J, with 14 bases in between.

The chain links TRBV5-1 to TRBJ1-1; D ambiguous. There are 13 residues in the CDR3. Looked up from germline, CDR1 is SGHRS and CDR2 is YFSETQ. V lost 5 bases, J lost 3 bases, and 11 bases lay in between. The CDR3 reads CASRSGLDTEAFF. CDR3 nucleotides: TGCGCCAGCAGGTCGGGGTTGGACACTGAAGCTTTCTTT.

The gene calls are TRBV4-3 and TRBJ1-5, with TRBD1 matching over 10 bases. The CDR3 extends over 15 amino acids. CDR1 is LGHNA and CDR2 is YSLEER in the germline V gene. With V trimmed by 1 base and J by 5 bases, 2 bases remained unmatched. CDR3 nucleotides: TGCGCCAGCAGCCAAGGACAGGGGGCCGATCAGCCCCAGCATTTT. Translating it yields CASSQGQGADQPQHF.

This clone was picked up a small number of times. This CDR3 is also generated by other DNA sequences in the sample. The chain employs TRBV6-1 and TRBJ1-5; tentatively, D is TRBD1 (6 bases). This CDR3 contains 15 residues. Looked up from germline, CDR1 is MNHNS and CDR2 is SASEGT. Trimming pared 0 bases from V and 4 bases from J, leaving 10 bases between. The CDR3 loop is CASSEAGGTNQPQHF. The CDR3 region has the DNA TGTGCCAGCAGTGAAGCGGGAGGGACAAATCAGCCCCAGCATTTT.

The DNA for the CDR3 is TGTGCCAGCAGCTTAGCGGCGGGAGTAGGGGAGCAGTACTTC. Translating it yields CASSLAAGVGEQYF. The rearrangement uses TRBV11-2 and TRBJ2-7; 7 bases fit TRBD2. The CDR3 contains 14 residues. Germline loops: CDR1 SGHAT, CDR2 FQNNGV. The J segment lost 7 bases and the V segment lost 1 base, leaving 7 bases of the junction unmatched.

The J gene is TRBJ2-1, the V gene TRBV9; TRBD1 matches 7 bases. V shed 4 bases, J shed 9 bases, and the junction held 10 bases outside the gene matches. This CDR3 has 14 residues. CDR1 SGDLS and CDR2 YYNGEE come from the germline V gene. The CDR3 here is CASSPLTGHSEQFF. The CDR3 DNA is TGTGCCAGCAGCCCCTTGACAGGGCACAGTGAGCAGTTCTTC. Combining the CDR3 with reference TRBV9 and TRBJ2-1 gives the whole variable domain DSGVTQTPKHLITATGQRVTLRCSPRSGDLSVYWYQQSLDQGLQFLIQYYNGEERAKGNILERFSAQQFPDLHSELNLSSLELGDSALYFCASSPLTGHSEQFFGPGTRLTVL.

This clone was observed a handful of times. V is TRBV14 and J is TRBJ2-2; 8 bases match TRBD1. Per germline, CDR1 SGHDN and CDR2 FVKESK. The CDR3 runs 19 residues. Trimming took 4 bases from V and 0 from J; bases not matched to a gene: 13. CDR3 loop: CASSRRPTGALSNTGELFF. The CDR3 coding sequence is TGTGCCAGCAGCCGACGTCCGACAGGGGCTTTATCGAACACCGGGGAGCTGTTTTTT.

The rearrangement links TRBV28 to TRBJ2-7, with 8 bases matching TRBD1. CDR3 length: 14 residues. Germline lookup yields CDR1 MDHEN and CDR2 SYDVKM. Losses at the gene ends were 3 bases for V and 3 bases for J; bases not matched to a gene: 4. The chain's CDR3 is CASSFLGQGYEQYF. The CDR3 DNA reads TGTGCCAGCAGTTTCCTCGGACAGGGCTACGAGCAGTACTTC.

This rearrangement joins TRBV5-4 to TRBJ2-3; possibly TRBD2 for D (5 bases). Germline CDR1 and CDR2: SGHNT and YYREEE (reference sequence). V lost 4 bases, J lost 6 bases, and 15 bases lay in between. The CDR3 extends over 14 amino acids. This CDR3 reads CASSPGGSQDTQYF. The CDR3 bases are TGTGCCAGCAGCCCCGGTGGGAGTCAGGATACGCAGTATTTT.

The chain links TRBV30 to TRBJ2-5; D unresolved. The J call may be wrong; the DNA end is better matched by TRBJ2-7. Per the germline V gene, CDR1 is GTSNPN and CDR2 is SVGIG (reference sequence). The CDR3 has 14 amino acids. The CDR3 loop is CAWSDPALNYEQYF. The CDR3 region has the DNA TGTGCCTGGAGCGACCCGGCTCTAAACTACGAGCAGTACTTC.

At least ten counts were recorded for this clone. The rearrangement joins TRBV2 to TRBJ2-3; 10 bases match TRBD2. Germline V CDR1 and CDR2: SNHLY, FYNNEI. This CDR3 is built from 14 residues. Germline trimming cut 6 bases from V and 3 bases from J; bases unmatched to any gene: 3. The CDR3 DNA follows: TGTGCCAGCAGGCTACTAGCGGGAACAGATACGCAGTATTTT. Its translation: CASRLLAGTDTQYF.

V and J are TRBV5-4 and TRBJ1-2, with 12 bases that match TRBD1. After removal of 2 bases from V and 6 bases from J, the junction contained 5 bases not matched to a gene. CDR3 length: 15 amino acids. CDR1 is SGHNT, CDR2 YYREEE, per germline (reference sequence). CDR3: CASSFGTGGLNGYTF. CDR3 coding DNA: TGTGCCAGCAGCTTCGGGACAGGGGGCTTGAATGGCTACACCTTC.

This clone occurred a few times. This CDR3 is also generated by other DNA sequences in the sample. The chain has TRBV19 and TRBJ2-7; D might be TRBD2 (6 bases). There are 15 residues in the CDR3. Deletions cut 5 bases from V and 0 bases from J, with 14 bases between. Germline loops: CDR1 LNHDA, CDR2 SQIVND (reference sequence). The CDR3 DNA reads TGTGCCAGTAGTGCAAGCGGGCCAACCTCCTACGAGCAGTACTTC. This translates into CASSASGPTSYEQYF.

The chain recombines TRBV6-1 with TRBJ1-1; 7 bases are shared with TRBD1. Trimming cost V 10 bases and J 1 base; bases outside gene matches: 12. The germline V gene has CDR1 MNHNS and CDR2 SASEGT. This CDR3 is 15 amino acids long. In DNA form, the CDR3 reads TGTGCCACAAGAACAGGGGCGGGGGGGAACACTGAAGCTTTCTTT. It is translated as CATRTGAGGNTEAFF.

The rearrangement uses TRBV27 and TRBJ2-7; 13 bases map to TRBD2. Germline V lookup: CDR1 MNHEY, CDR2 SMNVEV (reference sequence). The CDR3 contains 16 residues. Trimming cost V 2 bases and J 4 bases; bases outside gene matches: 5. The CDR3 loop reads CASSLGTSGNSYEQYF. The CDR3 nucleotides are TGTGCCAGCAGTTTAGGGACTAGCGGGAATTCGTACGAGCAGTACTTC.

CDR3 DNA: TGTGCCAGTAGTGTCTTACAGGGGGCTACTGAAGCTTTCTTT. Protein: CASSVLQGATEAFF. The rearrangement uses TRBV19 and TRBJ1-1; 9 positions match TRBD1. V trimming: 5 bases; J trimming: 5 bases; junction bases outside the gene matches: 6. This CDR3 has 14 residues. Looked up from germline, CDR1 is LNHDA and CDR2 is SQIVND (reference sequence).

This clone has just one count. The chain couples TRBV6-6 to TRBJ2-5, with D possibly matching TRBD1 (5 bases). This CDR3 is 13 amino acids long. Germline CDR1 is MNHNY and CDR2 is SVGAGI (reference sequence). V lost 8 bases and J lost 0, with 10 bases in between. In DNA, the CDR3 is TGTGCCAGCGGCCGACAGTACCAAGAGACCCAGTACTTC. Its translation is CASGRQYQETQYF.

This sequence joins TRBV27 and TRBJ1-1, with a tentative D call TRBD1 (5 bases). Germline CDR1 and CDR2: MNHEY and SMNVEV (reference sequence). Trimming stripped 3 bases from V and 8 bases from J, with 13 bases between. The CDR3 is made up of 13 amino acids. The CDR3 DNA sequence: TGTGCCAGCAGTTTTGAAAGGGGCTGGGAAGCTTTCTTT. It is translated as CASSFERGWEAFF.

This clone was recorded only once. This chain joins TRBV4-2 and TRBJ2-3, with TRBD2 matching over 10 bases. V shed 3 bases and J 4 bases; nucleotides not matched to a gene: 7. CDR1 is LGHNA and CDR2 is YNFKEQ in the germline V gene. The CDR3 contains 16 residues. In nucleotides, the CDR3 is TGTGCCAGCAGCCAGGATATGAGCGGGGGGGCAGATACGCAGTATTTT. Translated, it gives CASSQDMSGGADTQYF.

The chain carries TRBV9 and TRBJ1-1, with D uncertain. CDR1 is SGDLS, CDR2 YYNGEE, per germline. CDR3 size: 13 residues. The V gene lost 2 bases and the J gene lost 1 base, with 6 bases spanning the gap. CDR3 amino acids: CASSVKPNTEAFF. The CDR3, as DNA: TGTGCCAGCAGCGTTAAGCCGAACACTGAAGCTTTCTTT. Variable domain in full (rest from reference TRBV9 and TRBJ1-1): DSGVTQTPKHLITATGQRVTLRCSPRSGDLSVYWYQQSLDQGLQFLIQYYNGEERAKGNILERFSAQQFPDLHSELNLSSLELGDSALYFCASSVKPNTEAFFGQGTRLTVV.

The V and J genes are TRBV4-2 and TRBJ1-1; D is possibly TRBD1 (6 bases). V was pared by 4 bases and J by 0 bases, with 18 bases between. The CDR3 has 17 residues. Germline assignment: CDR1 LGHNA and CDR2 YNFKEQ. This chain's CDR3 is CASSPTPSGGLNTEAFF. As DNA, the CDR3 is TGTGCCAGCAGCCCAACGCCATCTGGGGGCCTGAACACTGAAGCTTTCTTT.

This clone was found once. V gene TRBV6-5 combines with J gene TRBJ2-7; 7 bases line up with TRBD2. The CDR3 contains 14 residues. The germline gives CDR1 MNHEY, CDR2 SVGAGI. Germline trimming cut 7 bases from V and 6 bases from J; bases unmatched to any gene: 12. The CDR3: CASTRFRGSGEQYF. CDR3 nucleotides: TGTGCCAGCACCCGATTCCGCGGGAGCGGCGAGCAGTACTTC.

The chain is built from TRBV28 and TRBJ1-4, with TRBD1 matching 11 bases. After removal of 6 bases from V and 0 bases from J, the junction contained 15 bases not matched to a gene. The CDR3 spans 20 residues. The germline CDR1 and CDR2 sequences are MDHEN and SYDVKM. CDR3: CASSSVLQGQGGATNEKLFF. CDR3 nucleotides: TGTGCCAGCAGCTCCGTTCTACAGGGACAGGGGGGAGCAACTAATGAAAAACTGTTTTTT.

This clone appeared a few times. The chain combines TRBV28 with TRBJ1-2; D remains unclear. This CDR3 contains 13 residues. Germline values: CDR1 MDHEN, CDR2 SYDVKM. Trimming took off 6 bases at V and 4 bases at J, with 12 bases between the two ends. CDR3 in amino acids: CASSLARAYGYTF. Here the CDR3 DNA reads TGTGCCAGCAGCCTCGCGAGGGCCTATGGCTACACCTTC.

V usage is TRBV9 and J usage is TRBJ2-2, with D possibly being TRBD2 (6 bases). Trimming took 3 bases from V and 0 from J, leaving 9 bases between them. The CDR3 spans 15 residues. CDR1 and CDR2 (germline): SGDLS, YYNGEE. CDR3: CASSAGLPNTGELFF. CDR3 nucleotide sequence: TGTGCCAGCAGCGCGGGACTTCCGAACACCGGGGAGCTGTTTTTT. Filled out from reference TRBV9 and TRBJ2-2, the complete variable domain reads DSGVTQTPKHLITATGQRVTLRCSPRSGDLSVYWYQQSLDQGLQFLIQYYNGEERAKGNILERFSAQQFPDLHSELNLSSLELGDSALYFCASSAGLPNTGELFFGEGSRLTVL.

The chain has TRBV9 and TRBJ1-1, with 8 bases matching TRBD1. The CDR3 contains 15 residues. Unmatched junction bases numbered 10, after V lost 4 bases and J lost 5 bases. The germline gives CDR1 SGDLS, CDR2 YYNGEE. As DNA, the CDR3 is TGTGCCAGCAGCCCCCCGACAGGGGACACGACTGAAGCTTTCTTT. Translated, it gives CASSPPTGDTTEAFF.